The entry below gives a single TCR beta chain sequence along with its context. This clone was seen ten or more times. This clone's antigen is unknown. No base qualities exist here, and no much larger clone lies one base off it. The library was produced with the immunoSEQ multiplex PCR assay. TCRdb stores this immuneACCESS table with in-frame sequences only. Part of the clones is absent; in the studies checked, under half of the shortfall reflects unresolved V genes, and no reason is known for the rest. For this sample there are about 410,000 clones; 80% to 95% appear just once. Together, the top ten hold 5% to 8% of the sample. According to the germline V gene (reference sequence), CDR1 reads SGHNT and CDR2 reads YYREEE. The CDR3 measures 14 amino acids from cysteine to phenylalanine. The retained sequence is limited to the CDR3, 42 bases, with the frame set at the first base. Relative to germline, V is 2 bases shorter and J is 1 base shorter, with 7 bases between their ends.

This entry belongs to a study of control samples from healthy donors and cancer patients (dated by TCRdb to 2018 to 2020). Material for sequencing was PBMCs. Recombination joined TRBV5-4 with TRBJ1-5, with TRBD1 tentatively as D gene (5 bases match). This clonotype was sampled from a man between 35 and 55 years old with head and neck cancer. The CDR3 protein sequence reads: CASSFGGSNQPQHF. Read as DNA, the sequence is TGTGCCAGCAGCTTCGGGGGAAGCAATCAGCCCCAGCATTTT.